Each of the 23 T cell receptor beta chains below was sequenced from the same sample in a study of T cells after yellow fever vaccination. Each CDR3 protein gets one entry after TCRdb re-called the 5' RACE reads with MiXCR. The table shows 150,000 to 200,000 distinct CDR3 sequences, with about 6% occurring only once. The material sequenced was CD4+ T cells sorted from PBMCs, taken on the day of the first yellow fever vaccination. These receptor sequences come from a man in his late teens or twenties who received the YFV17D yellow fever vaccine.

This clonotype was seen many times. The V and J genes are TRBV7-9 and TRBJ2-3; D remains unclear. The germline V and J ends were trimmed by 8 bases and 1 base, with 16 bases remaining between them. The CDR3 sequence is 15 residues long. The germline CDR1 and CDR2 sequences are SEHNR and FQNEAQ (reference sequence). The CDR3 nucleotides are TGTGCCAGCGGCCCCTGGGCCTCCGGCACAGATACGCAGTATTTT. Its protein is CASGPWASGTDTQYF. Based on the CDR3 plus reference TRBV7-9 and TRBJ2-3, the full variable domain is DTGVSQNPRHKITKRGQNVTFRCDPISEHNRLYWYRQTLGQGPEFLTYFQNEAQLEKSRLLSDRFSAERPKGSFSTLEIQRTEQGDSAMYLCASGPWASGTDTQYFGPGTRLTVL.

For this clonotype: This clone may be a read error of a much larger clone one base away. The rearrangement uses TRBV4-3 and TRBJ2-2; possibly TRBD2 for D (5 bases). There are 14 residues in the CDR3. Germline V gives CDR1 LGHNA, CDR2 YSLEER. CDR3 in amino acids: CASRQDPRAGELFF. Written as DNA, the CDR3 is TGCGCCAGCAGGCAAGACCCGAGGGCCGGGGAGCTGTTTTTT.

This clonotype was picked up many times. The V and J genes are TRBV27 and TRBJ1-2; TRBD1 matches 8 bases. The length of the CDR3 is 15 residues. V lost 5 bases to trimming and J lost 0 bases; unmatched junction nucleotides: 5. Germline loops: CDR1 MNHEY, CDR2 SMNVEV (reference sequence). The CDR3 bases are TGTGCCAGCAGTATCCAGGGGGCGCCTAACTATGGCTACACCTTC. This translates into CASSIQGAPNYGYTF.

This clonotype was seen only a few times. The chain combines TRBV27 with TRBJ1-5; 7 nucleotides match TRBD1. The CDR3 is made up of 16 amino acids. CDR1 and CDR2 (germline): MNHEY, SMNVEV (reference sequence). The V gene end was trimmed by 3 bases and the J gene end by 4 bases; junction bases not matched to a gene: 9. This CDR3 is CASSFSGTARNQPQHF. CDR3 sequence (DNA): TGTGCCAGCAGTTTTTCCGGGACAGCCAGAAATCAGCCCCAGCATTTT.

The chain joins TRBV6-5 to TRBJ1-1; tentative D call: TRBD1 (6 bases). Germline V gives CDR1 MNHEY, CDR2 SVGAGI. The CDR3 is 15 amino acids. The ends were cut back, 4 bases at V and 0 bases at J, with 12 bases in the middle. This CDR3 is CASSSTGKVNTEAFF. The CDR3 DNA sequence: TGTGCCAGCAGTTCCACAGGGAAAGTGAACACTGAAGCTTTCTTT.

The count of this clonotype is one. This chain joins TRBV11-3 and TRBJ2-1, with 7 bases aligning to TRBD1. This CDR3 is 14 amino acids long. Germline V gene sequence: CDR1 SGHNT, CDR2 YENEEA. Trimming took 5 bases from V and 10 from J; bases not matched to a gene: 11. The CDR3 here is CASSTERGGHEQFF. The CDR3 DNA follows: TGTGCCAGCAGCACCGAGAGAGGGGGCCACGAGCAGTTCTTC.

This clonotype has a handful of counts. The V gene is TRBV11-2, the J gene TRBJ1-2; no clear D. V was cut by 3 bases and J by 4 bases, with 6 bases left in between. This CDR3 is built from 12 residues. Germline-derived CDR1 and CDR2 are SGHAT and FQNNGV. CDR3: CASSFYLYGYTF. CDR3 nucleotides: TGTGCCAGCAGCTTCTATCTCTATGGCTACACCTTC.

The sample holds a few counts of this clonotype. This chain connects TRBV7-2 to TRBJ2-7; no reliable D call. V lost 1 base and J 0 bases, leaving 7 bases between the germline ends. The CDR3 sequence is 14 residues long. Germline-derived CDR1 and CDR2 are SGHTA and FQGNSA. Here the CDR3 reads CASSLVGLSYEQYF. Here the CDR3 DNA reads TGTGCCAGCAGCTTAGTTGGCCTCTCCTACGAGCAGTACTTC. Full variable domain (outside the CDR3, taken from reference TRBV7-2 and TRBJ2-7): GAGVSQSPSNKVTEKGKDVELRCDPISGHTALYWYRQSLGQGLEFLIYFQGNSAPDKSGLPSDRFSAERTGGSVSTLTIQRTQQEDSAVYLCASSLVGLSYEQYFGPGTRLTVT.

The chain joins TRBV5-1 to TRBJ1-4, with TRBD1 as a possible D gene (5 bases). The V end was cut by 3 bases, the J end by 0 bases, with 9 bases between. Germline loops: CDR1 SGHRS, CDR2 YFSETQ. CDR3 length: 15 amino acids. The CDR3 DNA is TGCGCCAGCAGCTGGACACCGGCAACTAATGAAAAACTGTTTTTT. Amino acids: CASSWTPATNEKLFF.

This clonotype has a count of ten or more. V and J are TRBV7-2 and TRBJ2-5; a weak D match, TRBD1 (5 bases). There are 13 residues in the CDR3. Germline CDR1 reads SGHTA; CDR2 reads FQGNSA. V was cut by 4 bases and J by 5 bases, with 11 bases left in between. The CDR3, as DNA: TGTGCCAGCAGCTCGAACAAGGGGGAGACCCAGTACTTC. Translated: CASSSNKGETQYF.

This clonotype was observed a handful of times. CDR3 DNA sequence: TGTGCCAGCAGCCGGGGGAGGGACTCCTACAATGAGCAGTTCTTC. It yields the protein CASSRGRDSYNEQFF. The chain has TRBV7-9 and TRBJ2-1; TRBD2 agrees at 7 bases. V lost 5 bases to trimming and J lost 0 bases; unmatched junction nucleotides: 4. Germline V CDR1 and CDR2: SEHNR, FQNEAQ (reference sequence). This CDR3 comprises 15 residues.

This clonotype has at least ten counts. The genes are TRBV6-5 and TRBJ1-2; maybe TRBD1 (6 bases). Trimming removed 7 bases at V and 4 bases at J, with 16 bases between. Germline V gives CDR1 MNHEY, CDR2 SVGAGI. CDR3 length: 14 amino acids. Here the CDR3 DNA reads TGTGCCAGCAAATACAGGGTGTACGGCTATGGCTACACCTTC. Amino acid sequence: CASKYRVYGYGYTF.

The rearrangement links TRBV7-9 to TRBJ2-3, with 8 nucleotides matching TRBD2. The CDR3 runs to 17 residues. Germline values: CDR1 SEHNR, CDR2 FQNEAQ (reference sequence). Unmatched junction bases numbered 14, after V lost 6 bases and J lost 3 bases. The CDR3 sequence is CASRLLSSGLTTDTQYF. CDR3 nucleotide sequence: TGTGCCAGCAGACTACTTTCTAGCGGGTTAACGACAGATACGCAGTATTTT.

This clonotype was seen repeatedly, ten times or more. The J gene is TRBJ2-1, the V gene TRBV6-5; D perhaps matches TRBD1 (5 bases). Looked up from germline, CDR1 is MNHEY and CDR2 is SVGAGI. This CDR3 has 11 residues. V shed 6 bases and J shed 10 bases, with 10 bases lying between them. CDR3 residues: CASSQGGEQFF. The DNA of the CDR3 is TGTGCCAGCAGCCAGGGTGGAGAGCAGTTCTTC.

This clonotype came up a few times. V and J are TRBV4-3 and TRBJ2-1; TRBD2 matches at 9 bases. Losses at the gene ends were 1 base for V and 9 bases for J; bases not matched to a gene: 22. Germline CDR1 LGHNA, CDR2 YSLEER. The CDR3 totals 20 residues. This CDR3 reads CASSQGFWYERGAGTREQFF. Written as DNA, the CDR3 is TGCGCCAGCAGCCAAGGATTTTGGTATGAGCGGGGGGCGGGCACACGTGAGCAGTTCTTC.

This clonotype was observed at least ten times. The V and J genes are TRBV2 and TRBJ2-1, with D perhaps matching TRBD1 (5 bases). The V end was cut by 5 bases, the J end by 12 bases, with 14 bases between. CDR3 length: 12 amino acids. Germline-derived CDR1 and CDR2 are SNHLY and FYNNEI. The CDR3 bases are TGTGCCAGCAGTTTAGGTACAGGTTGGCAGTTCTTC. Its translation is CASSLGTGWQFF.

This clonotype was seen a few times. The chain carries TRBV20-1 and TRBJ1-3; D remains unclear. Germline V gene lookup returns CDR1 DFQATT and CDR2 SNEGSKA (reference sequence). The CDR3 runs 14 residues. Trimming pared 0 bases from V and 1 base from J, leaving 7 bases between. This CDR3 is CSAREGKSGNTIYF. The CDR3 DNA reads as TGCAGTGCTAGAGAAGGCAAGTCTGGAAACACCATATATTTT.

The chain is built from TRBV7-2 and TRBJ1-1; the D is unclear. Between the trimmed V and J ends, which lost 1 base and 3 bases, there was a span of 12 bases. Germline loops: CDR1 SGHTA, CDR2 FQGNSA. CDR3 length: 15 residues. The CDR3 region is CASSLVPGAYTEAFF. The CDR3 nucleotides read TGTGCCAGCAGCTTAGTGCCGGGCGCCTACACTGAAGCTTTCTTT.

This clonotype has just a few counts. The chain employs TRBV9 and TRBJ1-2, with D perhaps TRBD1 (5 bases). The CDR3 runs 16 residues. Trimming stripped 0 bases from V and 2 bases from J, with 14 bases between. Germline CDR1 SGDLS, CDR2 YYNGEE. In nucleotides, the CDR3 is TGTGCCAGCAGCGTAGCTCCAGGGAGGGACAACTATGGCTACACCTTC. The encoded protein is CASSVAPGRDNYGYTF. The whole variable domain, remainder taken from reference TRBV9 and TRBJ1-2, is DSGVTQTPKHLITATGQRVTLRCSPRSGDLSVYWYQQSLDQGLQFLIQYYNGEERAKGNILERFSAQQFPDLHSELNLSSLELGDSALYFCASSVAPGRDNYGYTFGSGTRLTVV.

This clonotype was observed at least ten times. The rearrangement links TRBV7-2 to TRBJ2-3; D is unresolved. V lost 4 bases, J lost 4 bases, and 9 bases lay in between. The CDR3 runs to 13 residues. CDR1 is SGHTA, CDR2 FQGNSA, per germline. DNA for the CDR3: TGTGCCAGCAGCTCTAGATTGCCAGATACGCAGTATTTT. This sequence encodes CASSSRLPDTQYF.

This clonotype was seen many times. This chain connects TRBV4-3 to TRBJ2-3; the D gene could be TRBD1 or TRBD2 (5 bases each). Germline V gene lookup returns CDR1 LGHNA and CDR2 YSLEER. Trimming left V 1 base short and J 0 bases short, with 11 bases between. The CDR3 contains 16 residues. Here the CDR3 DNA reads TGCGCCAGCAGCCAAGGGGGGACCGTTAGCACAGATACGCAGTATTTT. It encodes CASSQGGTVSTDTQYF.

This clonotype has ten or more counts. This rearrangement joins TRBV6-4 to TRBJ2-3; 7 positions agree with TRBD1. Germline V CDR1 and CDR2: MRHNA, SNTAGT. After removal of 5 bases from V and 4 bases from J, the junction contained 6 bases not matched to a gene. The CDR3 runs to 14 residues. For the CDR3, the DNA is TGTGCCAGCAGTAAGGACAGGTTGGCAGATACGCAGTATTTT. Protein sequence: CASSKDRLADTQYF.

This clonotype came up many times. The chain has TRBV6-5 and TRBJ1-6; no firm D call. Looked up from germline, CDR1 is MNHEY and CDR2 is SVGAGI. This CDR3 has 15 residues. Between the trimmed V and J ends, which lost 3 bases and 8 bases, there was a span of 14 bases. CDR3 amino acids: CASSYRTLDYSPLHF. The CDR3 region has the DNA TGTGCCAGCAGTTATCGCACTTTGGATTATTCACCCCTCCACTTT.